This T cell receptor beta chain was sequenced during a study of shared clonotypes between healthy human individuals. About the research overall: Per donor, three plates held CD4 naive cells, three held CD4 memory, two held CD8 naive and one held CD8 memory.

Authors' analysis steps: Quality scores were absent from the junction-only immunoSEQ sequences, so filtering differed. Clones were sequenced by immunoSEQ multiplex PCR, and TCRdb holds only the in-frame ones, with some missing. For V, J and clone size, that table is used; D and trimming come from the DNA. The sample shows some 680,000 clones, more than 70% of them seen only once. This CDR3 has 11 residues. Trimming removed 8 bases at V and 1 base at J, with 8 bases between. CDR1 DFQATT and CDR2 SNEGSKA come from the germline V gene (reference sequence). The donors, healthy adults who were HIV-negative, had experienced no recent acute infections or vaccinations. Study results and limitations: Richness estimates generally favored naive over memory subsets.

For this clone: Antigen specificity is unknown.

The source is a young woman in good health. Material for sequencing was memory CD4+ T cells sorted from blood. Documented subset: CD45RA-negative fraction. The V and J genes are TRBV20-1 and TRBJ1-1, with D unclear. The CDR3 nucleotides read TGCAGTATTTGGGGGAACACTGAAGCTTTCTTT. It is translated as CSIWGNTEAFF.